These T cell receptor beta chains were read from a single sample in a study of neurological immune-mediated disorders. TCRdb processed the 5' RACE reads anew with MiXCR; each CDR3 protein has one entry. Counted here are some 120,000 distinct CDR3 sequences, roughly 3.1% occurring once; the ten biggest clones make up roughly 1.3%. The material sequenced was PBMCs. The receptor source for this set is a woman aged 25 to 39 with multiple sclerosis. The CDR3 runs from the conserved cysteine through the conserved F or W. The D gene is left open where the match is weak. Expanded clones get a size class; other rows say once, few or many, or leave the size out.

17 TRBJ2-3 TRBD2 TRBV4-1 many TGCGCCAGCAGCCAAGAATTCTGGTCTAGCGGGGTAGATACGCAGTATTTT CASSQEFWSSGVDTQYF
18 TRBJ2-2 TRBD2 TRBV14 many TGTGCCAGCAGCCAATTCTCTCGGACTAGAACGAACACCGGGGAGCTGTTTTTT CASSQFSRTRTNTGELFF
15 TRBJ2-1 TRBD2 TRBV20-1 many TGCAGTGCTACACCACTAGCGATTGGGTACAATGAGCAGTTCTTC CSATPLAIGYNEQFF
16 TRBJ1-5 - TRBV7-2 many TGTGCCAGCAGCTTGCGAGCAGGGGAGGGCAATCAGCCCCAGCATTTT CASSLRAGEGNQPQHF
11 TRBJ2-1 - TRBV9 many TGTGCCAGCAGCGCAGGACCGGAGCAGTTCTTC CASSAGPEQFF
14 TRBJ2-1 - TRBV10-3 few TGTGCCATCAGTTCCGACTCTATCTACAATGAGCAGTTCTTC CAISSDSIYNEQFF
12 TRBJ2-1 - TRBV20-1 many TGCAGTGCTAGAGGGCAGAACAATGAGCAGTTCTTC CSARGQNNEQFF
15 TRBJ1-1 - TRBV12-3/TRBV12-4 many TGTGCCAGCAGTCGCAGGGGCGGCCTAAACACTGAAGCTTTCTTT CASSRRGGLNTEAFF
13 TRBJ1-1 - TRBV12-3/TRBV12-4 many TGTGCCAGCACCTGGGGCCGCAACACTGAAGCTTTCTTT CASTWGRNTEAFF
14 TRBJ2-7 TRBD1 TRBV6-2/TRBV6-3 many TGTGCCAGCAGTTACGGGACAGGGGGAAACGAGCAGTACTTC CASSYGTGGNEQYF
16 TRBJ2-5 - TRBV7-9 many TGTGCCAGCAGTGTCGTAGGGATGACGGGAAAAGAGACCCAGTACTTC CASSVVGMTGKETQYF
15 TRBJ1-2 - TRBV4-1 many TGCGCCAGCAGCCATCGGGCCAGGGGTATTGATGGCTACACCTTC CASSHRARGIDGYTF
13 TRBJ1-2 - TRBV20-1 many TGCAGTGCTAGAGATGGATCGAGCTATGGCTACACCTTC CSARDGSSYGYTF
14 TRBJ1-4 - TRBV7-2 - TGTGCCAGCTCCCCCTCGGGGGTCGGGGAAAAACTGTTTTTT CASSPSGVGEKLFF
12 TRBJ1-2 - TRBV20-1 many TGCAGTGCTAGAGTGACAGTAGGGGGCTACACCTTC CSARVTVGGYTF
11 TRBJ2-3 - TRBV6-2/TRBV6-3 many TGTGCCAGCAGTTACATCGCAGATCAGTATTTT CASSYIADQYF
13 TRBJ1-2 - TRBV10-3 many TGTGCCATCAGCTCGGGACAAAACTATGGCTACACCTTC CAISSGQNYGYTF
15 TRBJ2-2 TRBD1 TRBV5-1 - TGCGCCAGCAGCTTACTCGGACAGGGGACCGGGGAGCTGTTTTTT CASSLLGQGTGELFF
14 TRBJ2-2 - TRBV12-3/TRBV12-4 many TGTGCCAGCACCAACCGCCAGGGCACCGGGGAGCTGTTTTTT CASTNRQGTGELFF
15 TRBJ2-3 TRBD2 TRBV12-3/TRBV12-4 many TGTGCCAGCAGCCCCCTGCGGGGGGCCACAGATACGCAGTATTTT CASSPLRGATDTQYF
16 TRBJ2-1 - TRBV6-5 many TGTGCCAGCAGTTACTCGATGGGGTTGTTAGGTAATGAGCAGTTCTTC CASSYSMGLLGNEQFF
13 TRBJ2-7 TRBD2 TRBV6-5 many TGTGCCAGCAGACCTAGCGGGTCCTACGAGCAGTACTTC CASRPSGSYEQYF
15 TRBJ2-1 - TRBV6-5 many TGTGCCAGCAGTTTCTATACAGGGAACTACAATGAGCAGTTCTTC CASSFYTGNYNEQFF
12 TRBJ1-2 - TRBV6-1 many TGTGCCAGCAGTGATGACGGCTATGGCTACACCTTC CASSDDGYGYTF
14 TRBJ1-3 - TRBV12-5 many TGTGCTAGTGGTTCCGGGGACACTGGAAACACCATATATTTT CASGSGDTGNTIYF
13 TRBJ2-5 - TRBV21-1 many TGTGCCAGCACGGGACTAGCGGGCGAGACCCAGTACTTC CASTGLAGETQYF
16 TRBJ2-3 TRBD2 TRBV7-6 many TGTGCCAGCAGCGAAGCCGGGGCGGGGGGGATTGATACGCAGTATTTT CASSEAGAGGIDTQYF
15 TRBJ2-5 - TRBV7-2 many TGTGCCAGCAGCTCTCGGTGGGGGGCTCAAGAGACCCAGTACTTC CASSSRWGAQETQYF
17 TRBJ2-1 TRBD2 TRBV5-1 many TGCGCCAGCAGCCGATGGCTAGCGGGCGGGTCCTACAATGAGCAGTTCTTC CASSRWLAGGSYNEQFF
15 TRBJ2-6 - TRBV5-1 many TGCGCCAGCAGCCGATTACTAGCTGGGGCCAACGTCCTGACTTTC CASSRLLAGANVLTF
14 TRBJ1-3 - TRBV25-1 many TGTGCCAGCAGTGAGGAGGCGAGTGGAAACACCATATATTTT CASSEEASGNTIYF
15 TRBJ2-1 - TRBV6-6 many TGTGCCAGCAGTTACGGGACTGCCTCCTACAATGAGCAGTTCTTC CASSYGTASYNEQFF
13 TRBJ1-2 - TRBV12-3/TRBV12-4 many TGTGCCAGCAGTTTGACGGGTGACTATGGCTACACCTTC CASSLTGDYGYTF
12 TRBJ2-5 - TRBV30 many TGTGCCTGGAGTGTTCTCGGGGAGACCCAGTACTTC CAWSVLGETQYF
14 TRBJ2-5 - TRBV7-2 many TGTGCCAGCAGCTTATTGGCTAGCCAAGAGACCCAGTACTTC CASSLLASQETQYF
15 TRBJ2-5 - TRBV5-1 many TGCGCCAGCAGCCACACCCGGGCACAGTGGGAGACCCAGTACTTC CASSHTRAQWETQYF
17 TRBJ1-1 - TRBV19 few TGTGCCAGTAGTAACCTACAGTTAGGGGCTCGGGGAACTGAAGCTTTCTTT CASSNLQLGARGTEAFF
12 TRBJ1-2 TRBD1 TRBV6-5 many TGTGCCAGCAGAGAGGGGGCGCGAGGCTACACCTTC CASREGARGYTF
13 TRBJ1-2 - TRBV6-1 many TGTGCCAGCACTGCGCCGGGAGGCTATGGCTACACCTTC CASTAPGGYGYTF
11 TRBJ1-1 - TRBV20-1 many TGCAGTGCCACCCTGGTCACTGAAGCTTTCTTT CSATLVTEAFF
15 TRBJ2-7 - TRBV9 many TGTGCCAGCAGCGTAGTGGGGGACTTCTTCAACGAGCAGTACTTC CASSVVGDFFNEQYF
17 TRBJ2-5 TRBD2 TRBV20-1 many TGCAGTGCTAGAGAGCCGCGGACTAGCGCGTTCCAAGAGACCCAGTACTTC CSAREPRTSAFQETQYF
15 TRBJ2-5 - TRBV5-1 many TGCGCCAGCAGCCAGGGACATCGGTACCAAGAGACCCAGTACTTC CASSQGHRYQETQYF
13 TRBJ1-1 - TRBV5-1 many TGCGCCGGCCGGACAGAGCCTAACACTGAAGCTTTCTTT CAGRTEPNTEAFF
14 TRBJ1-2 - TRBV7-9 many TGTGCCAGCAGCTCCGGGACGGGTATCTATGGCTACACCTTC CASSSGTGIYGYTF
16 TRBJ2-1 TRBD2 TRBV12-3/TRBV12-4 many TGTGCCAGCAGATCAAAAGCGGGGCTAACCCACAATGAGCAGTTCTTC CASRSKAGLTHNEQFF
14 TRBJ1-5 - TRBV27 few TGTGCCAGCAGACTCCTATATAGCAATCAGCCCCAGCATTTT CASRLLYSNQPQHF